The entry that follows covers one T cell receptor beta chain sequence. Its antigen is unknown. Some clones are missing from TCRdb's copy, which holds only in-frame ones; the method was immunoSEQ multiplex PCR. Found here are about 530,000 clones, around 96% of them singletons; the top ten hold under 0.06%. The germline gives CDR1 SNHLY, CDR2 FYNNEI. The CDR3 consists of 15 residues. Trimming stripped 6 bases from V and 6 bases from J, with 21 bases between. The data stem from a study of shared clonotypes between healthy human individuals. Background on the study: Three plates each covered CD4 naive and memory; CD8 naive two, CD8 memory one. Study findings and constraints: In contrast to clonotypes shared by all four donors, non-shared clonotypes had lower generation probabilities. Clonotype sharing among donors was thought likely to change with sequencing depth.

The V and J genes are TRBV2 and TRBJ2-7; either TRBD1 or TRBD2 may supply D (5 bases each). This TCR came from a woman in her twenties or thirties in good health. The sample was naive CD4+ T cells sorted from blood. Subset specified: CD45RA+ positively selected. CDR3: CASSYTGDSRGEQYF. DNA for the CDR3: TGTGCCAGCAGCTATACCGGGGATAGTAGGGGCGAGCAGTACTTC.